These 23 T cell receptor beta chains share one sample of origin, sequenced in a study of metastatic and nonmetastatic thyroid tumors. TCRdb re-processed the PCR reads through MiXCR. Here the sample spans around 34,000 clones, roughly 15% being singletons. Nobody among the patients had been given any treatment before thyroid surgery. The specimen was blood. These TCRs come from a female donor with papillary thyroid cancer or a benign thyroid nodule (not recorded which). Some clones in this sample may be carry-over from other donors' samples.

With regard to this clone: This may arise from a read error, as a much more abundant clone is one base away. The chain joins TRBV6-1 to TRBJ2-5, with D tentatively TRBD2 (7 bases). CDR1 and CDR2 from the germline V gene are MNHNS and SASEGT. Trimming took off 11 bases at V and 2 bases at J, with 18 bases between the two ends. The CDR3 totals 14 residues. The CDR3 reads CAGVRGGGQETQYF. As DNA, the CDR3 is TGTGCCGGCGTCAGGGGCGGGGGACAAGAGACCCAGTACTTC.

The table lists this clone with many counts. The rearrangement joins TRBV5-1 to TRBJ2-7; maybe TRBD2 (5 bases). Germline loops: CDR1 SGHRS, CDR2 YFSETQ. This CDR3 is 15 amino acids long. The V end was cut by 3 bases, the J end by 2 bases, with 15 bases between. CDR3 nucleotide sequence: TGCGCCAGCAGCTGGGCGGGCATTTTAACCTACGAGCAGTACTTC. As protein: CASSWAGILTYEQYF.

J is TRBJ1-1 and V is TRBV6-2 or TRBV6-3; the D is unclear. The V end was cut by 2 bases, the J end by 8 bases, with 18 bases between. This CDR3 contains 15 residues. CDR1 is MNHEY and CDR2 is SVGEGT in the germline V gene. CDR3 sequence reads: CASSYRTGPRGEAFF. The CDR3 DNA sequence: TGTGCCAGCAGTTACCGAACCGGGCCTCGTGGCGAAGCTTTCTTT.

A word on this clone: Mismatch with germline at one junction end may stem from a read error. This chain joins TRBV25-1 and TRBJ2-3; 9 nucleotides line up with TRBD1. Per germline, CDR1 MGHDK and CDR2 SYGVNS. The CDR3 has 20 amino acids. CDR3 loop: CASSNPGTGILLRKRDTHYF. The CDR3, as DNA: TGTGCCAGCAGTAACCCCGGGACAGGGATTTTATTACGTAAGAGGGATACGCATTATTTT.

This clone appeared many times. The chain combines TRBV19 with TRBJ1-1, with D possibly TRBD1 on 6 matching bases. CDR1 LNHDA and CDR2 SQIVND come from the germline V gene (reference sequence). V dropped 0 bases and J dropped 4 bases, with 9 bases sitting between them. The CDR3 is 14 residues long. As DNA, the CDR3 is TGTGCCAGTAGTATAGACTGGACAGCCACTGAAGCTTTCTTT. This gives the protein CASSIDWTATEAFF.

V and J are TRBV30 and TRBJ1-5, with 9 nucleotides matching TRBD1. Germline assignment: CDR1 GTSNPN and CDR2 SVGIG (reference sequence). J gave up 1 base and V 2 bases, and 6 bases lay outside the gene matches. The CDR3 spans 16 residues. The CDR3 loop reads CAWSPYGQGSNQPQHF. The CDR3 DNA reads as TGTGCCTGGAGTCCCTACGGACAGGGGAGCAATCAGCCCCAGCATTTT. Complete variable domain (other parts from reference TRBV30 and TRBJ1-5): SQTIHQWPATLVQPVGSPLSLECTVEGTSNPNLYWYRQAAGRGLQLLFYSVGIGQISSEVPQNLSASRPQDRQFILSSKKLLLSDSGFYLCAWSPYGQGSNQPQHFGDGTRLSIL.

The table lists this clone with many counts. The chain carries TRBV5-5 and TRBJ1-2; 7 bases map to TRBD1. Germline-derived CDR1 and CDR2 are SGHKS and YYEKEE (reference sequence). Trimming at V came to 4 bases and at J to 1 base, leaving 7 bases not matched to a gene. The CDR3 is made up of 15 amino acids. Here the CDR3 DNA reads TGTGCCAGCAGCCCGTTAGGACAGGATAACTATGGCTACACCTTC. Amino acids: CASSPLGQDNYGYTF.

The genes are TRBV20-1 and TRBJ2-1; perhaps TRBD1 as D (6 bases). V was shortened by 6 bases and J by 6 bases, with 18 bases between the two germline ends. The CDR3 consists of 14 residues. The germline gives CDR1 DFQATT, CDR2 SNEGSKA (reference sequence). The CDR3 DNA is TGCAGTGCCACCGGGTCAGGGGCTGGCAATGAGCAGTTCTTC. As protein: CSATGSGAGNEQFF.

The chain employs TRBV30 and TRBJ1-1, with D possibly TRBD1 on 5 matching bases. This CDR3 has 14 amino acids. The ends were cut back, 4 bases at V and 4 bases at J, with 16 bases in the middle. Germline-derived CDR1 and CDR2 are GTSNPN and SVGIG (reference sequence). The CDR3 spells CAWTGGHASTEAFF. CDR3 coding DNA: TGTGCCTGGACCGGAGGACATGCTAGCACTGAAGCTTTCTTT.

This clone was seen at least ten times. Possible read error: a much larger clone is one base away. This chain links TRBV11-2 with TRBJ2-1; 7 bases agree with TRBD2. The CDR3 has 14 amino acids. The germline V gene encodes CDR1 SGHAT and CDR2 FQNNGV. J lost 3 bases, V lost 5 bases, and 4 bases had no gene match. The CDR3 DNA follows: TGTGCCAGCAGCCTCGCTAGCGGCTACAATGAGCAGTTCTTC. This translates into CASSLASGYNEQFF.

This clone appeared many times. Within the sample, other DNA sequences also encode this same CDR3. This CDR3 reads CASRQRTRETQYF. CDR3 DNA sequence: TGTGCCAGTAGACAACGGACTAGAGAGACCCAGTACTTC. V gene TRBV19 combines with J gene TRBJ2-5; TRBD2 agrees at 7 bases. Germline CDR1 reads LNHDA; CDR2 reads SQIVND (reference sequence). The V and J ends lost 6 bases and 4 bases, in that order; junction bases with no gene match: 5. CDR3 length: 13 residues.

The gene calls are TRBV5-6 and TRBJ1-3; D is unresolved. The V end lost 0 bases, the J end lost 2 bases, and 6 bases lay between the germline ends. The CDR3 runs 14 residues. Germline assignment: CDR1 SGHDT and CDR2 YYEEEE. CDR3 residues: CASSLGETGNTIYF. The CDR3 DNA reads TGTGCCAGCAGCTTGGGAGAAACTGGAAACACCATATATTTT. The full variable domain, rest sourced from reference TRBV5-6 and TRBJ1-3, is DAGVTQSPTHLIKTRGQQVTLRCSPKSGHDTVSWYQQALGQGPQFIFQYYEEEERQRGNFPDRFSGHQFPNYSSELNVNALLLGDSALYLCASSLGETGNTIYFGEGSWLTVV.

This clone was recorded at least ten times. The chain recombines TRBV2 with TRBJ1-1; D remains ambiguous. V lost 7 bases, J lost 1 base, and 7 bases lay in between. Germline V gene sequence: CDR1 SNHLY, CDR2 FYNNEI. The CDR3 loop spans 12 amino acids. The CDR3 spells CASTTGNTEAFF. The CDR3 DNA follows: TGTGCCAGCACTACGGGGAACACTGAAGCTTTCTTT.

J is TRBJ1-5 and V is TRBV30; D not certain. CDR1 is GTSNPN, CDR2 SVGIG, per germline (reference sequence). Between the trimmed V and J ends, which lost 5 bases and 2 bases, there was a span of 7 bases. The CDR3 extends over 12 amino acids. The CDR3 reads CAWGVGNQPQHF. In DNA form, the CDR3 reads TGTGCCTGGGGAGTGGGCAATCAGCCCCAGCATTTT.

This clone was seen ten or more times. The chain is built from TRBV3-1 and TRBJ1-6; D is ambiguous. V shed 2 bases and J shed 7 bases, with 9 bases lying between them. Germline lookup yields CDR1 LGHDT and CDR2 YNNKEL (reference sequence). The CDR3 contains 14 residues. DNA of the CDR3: TGTGCCAGCAGCCAATTCCCGGGGAATTCACCCCTCCACTTT. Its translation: CASSQFPGNSPLHF.

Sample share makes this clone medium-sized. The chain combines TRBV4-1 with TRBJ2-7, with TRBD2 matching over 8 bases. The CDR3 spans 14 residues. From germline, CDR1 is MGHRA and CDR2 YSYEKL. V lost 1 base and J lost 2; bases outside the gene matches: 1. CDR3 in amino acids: CASSQVAGPYEQYF. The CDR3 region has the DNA TGCGCCAGCAGCCAAGTAGCGGGACCCTACGAGCAGTACTTC.

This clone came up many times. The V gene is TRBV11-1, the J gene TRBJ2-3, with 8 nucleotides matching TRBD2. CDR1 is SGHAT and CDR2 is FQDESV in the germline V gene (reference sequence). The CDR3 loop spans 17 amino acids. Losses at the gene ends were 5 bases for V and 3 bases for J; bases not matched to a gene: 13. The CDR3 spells CASSRGAAGERTDTQYF. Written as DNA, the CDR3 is TGTGCCAGCAGCCGAGGGGCAGCGGGAGAGAGAACAGATACGCAGTATTTT. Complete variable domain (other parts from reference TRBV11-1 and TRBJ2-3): EAEVAQSPRYKITEKSQAVAFWCDPISGHATLYWYRQILGQGPELLVQFQDESVVDDSQLPKDRFSAERLKGVDSTLKIQPAELGDSAMYLCASSRGAAGERTDTQYFGPGTRLTVL.

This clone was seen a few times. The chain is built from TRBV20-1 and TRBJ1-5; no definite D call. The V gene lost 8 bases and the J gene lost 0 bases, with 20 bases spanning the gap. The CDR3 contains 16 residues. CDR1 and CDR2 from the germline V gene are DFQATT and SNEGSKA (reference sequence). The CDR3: CSYSQGNPYSNQPQHF. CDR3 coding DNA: TGCAGTTATTCCCAAGGGAATCCCTATAGCAATCAGCCCCAGCATTTT.

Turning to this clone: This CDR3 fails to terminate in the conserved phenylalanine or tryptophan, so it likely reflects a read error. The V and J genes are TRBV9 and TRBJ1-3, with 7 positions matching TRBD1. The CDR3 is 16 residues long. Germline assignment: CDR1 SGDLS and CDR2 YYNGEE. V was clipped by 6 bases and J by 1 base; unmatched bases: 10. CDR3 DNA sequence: TGTGCCAGCATAACCGCGACAGGGTGGTCTGGAAACACCATATATTTA. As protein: CASITATGWSGNTIYL.

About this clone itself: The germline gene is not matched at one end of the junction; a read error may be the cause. The CDR3 nucleotides read TGTGCCAGCAGTTTAGTCCCCAACTATGGCTGCACCTTC. Encoded protein: CASSLVPNYGCTF. This chain connects TRBV12-3 or TRBV12-4 to TRBJ1-2; D gene ambiguous. There are 13 residues in the CDR3.

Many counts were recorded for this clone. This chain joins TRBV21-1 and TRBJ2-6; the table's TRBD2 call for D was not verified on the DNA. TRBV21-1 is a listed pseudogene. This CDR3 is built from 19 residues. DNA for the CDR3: TGTGCCAGCAGCTCTCGGACTGGATCGATGTTCTCTGGGGCCAACGTCCTGACTTTC. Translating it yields CASSSRTGSMFSGANVLTF.

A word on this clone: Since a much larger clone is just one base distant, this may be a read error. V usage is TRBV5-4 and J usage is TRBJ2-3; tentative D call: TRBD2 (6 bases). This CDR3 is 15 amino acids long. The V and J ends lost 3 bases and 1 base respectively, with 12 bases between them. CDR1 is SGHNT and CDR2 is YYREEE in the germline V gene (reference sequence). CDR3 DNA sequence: TGTGCCAGCAGCTCTCAGCGGGTGGGCACAGATACGCAGTATTTT. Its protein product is CASSSQRVGTDTQYF.

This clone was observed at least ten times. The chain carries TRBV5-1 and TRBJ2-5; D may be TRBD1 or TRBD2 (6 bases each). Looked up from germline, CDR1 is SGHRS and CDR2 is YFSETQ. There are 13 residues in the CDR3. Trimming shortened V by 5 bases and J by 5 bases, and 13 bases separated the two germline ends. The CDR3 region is CASSKTGRETQYF. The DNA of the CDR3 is TGCGCCAGCAGTAAAACAGGGAGGGAGACCCAGTACTTC. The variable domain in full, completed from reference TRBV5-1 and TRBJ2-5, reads KAGVTQTPRYLIKTRGQQVTLSCSPISGHRSVSWYQQTPGQGLQFLFEYFSETQRNKGNFPGRFSGRQFSNSRSEMNVSTLELGDSALYLCASSKTGRETQYFGPGTRLLVL.